This T cell receptor beta chain was captured by sequencing in a study of blood T cell repertoires in COVID-19. Profiled with immunoSEQ multiplex PCR; TCRdb holds only in-frame clones, not every one. The table records 190,000 or so clones, around 87% of them present only once. The germline V and J ends were trimmed by 2 bases and 7 bases, with 7 bases remaining between them. CDR3 size: 13 residues. Germline-derived CDR1 and CDR2 are KGHDR and SFDVKD. The sample consisted of peripheral blood. J is TRBJ2-2 and V is TRBV24-1; perhaps TRBD2 as D (5 bases). This receptor was taken from a young woman who had recovered from COVID-19. The CDR3 loop reads CATSDSGSGELFF. In nucleotides, the CDR3 is TGTGCCACCAGTGATTCGGGGAGCGGGGAGCTGTTTTTT.